This record covers a single T cell receptor (beta chain). TCRdb keeps only in-frame clones here, not all; method: immunoSEQ multiplex PCR. Seen here are tens of thousands of clones, about 83% observed once, and the top ten hold around 15%. The data stem from a study of blood T cell repertoires in COVID-19. Study as a whole: Sites in the United States, Italy and Spain provided acute and convalescent COVID-19 samples. PBMCs, B-cell-depleted T cells, or T cells were the source of the cDNA or gDNA that made up the material.

Germline V gene sequence: CDR1 GTSNPN, CDR2 SVGIG (reference sequence). The CDR3 is 14 amino acids. Losses at the gene ends were 4 bases for V and 3 bases for J; bases not matched to a gene: 6. The specimen sequenced was peripheral blood. The chain couples TRBV30 to TRBJ2-7, with 10 bases fitting TRBD1. The origin of this receptor is a woman aged 60-75 years with acute or convalescent COVID-19. The CDR3 is CAWMDRGNVYEQYF. The CDR3, as DNA: TGTGCCTGGATGGACAGGGGGAACGTCTACGAGCAGTACTTC.